Listed here is a single T cell receptor (beta chain). Its antigen is currently unknown. The record originates from a study of blood T cells in healthy people across ages. Together with a sample-barcoded 5' primer, a J-beta primer mix was included in a second PCR lasting roughly 6 to 12 cycles. TCRdb recomputed calls from the 5' RACE reads with MiXCR, one row per CDR3 protein. The sample has around 650,000 distinct CDR3 sequences; 32% are singletons. The study, taken as a whole, reports: Considered underestimates were the diversity estimates obtained from one million T cells.

The germline CDR1 and CDR2 sequences are LNHDA and SQIVND (reference sequence). Trimming removed 5 bases from V and 8 bases from J; junction bases left unmatched: 7. This CDR3 spans 15 amino acids. This sequence joins TRBV19 and TRBJ2-1; 12 positions match TRBD1. This TCR derives from a woman aged 80 or over in good health. The sequencing sample was made of blood. CDR3 nucleotide sequence: TGTGCCAGTAGTGGGGGACAGGGGGCGCGGGATGAGCAGTTCTTC. Its protein is CASSGGQGARDEQFF.